This entry lists 3 T cell receptor beta chains sequenced from one sample in a study of tumor-infiltrating lymphocytes in primary liver carcinoma. Co-extraction yielded RNA and DNA from around 20-30 mg of unsorted bulk tissue. Reverse transcription of around 0.45 ug total RNA with a constant-region primer produced TCR beta cDNA. TCR beta libraries came from three nested multiplex PCR rounds using slightly modified ARM-PCR. Investigators reported that the first two PCR rounds, at around 11 cycles each, used TRBV1-TRBV30 forward primers with a C-beta reverse primer. TCRdb reprocessed the multiplex PCR reads with MiXCR, giving one entry per CDR3 protein. The sample includes about 43,000 distinct CDR3 sequences, over 70% of them seen just once. Sequenced input: liver tumor tissue from sampling region 2. Subset meaning: tumor region T2, inferior pole. The origin of the receptors is a man in his forties or fifties with primary liver carcinoma and hepatitis B virus infection.

A word on this clonotype: The junction differs from germline at one of its ends, possibly a read error. The chain couples TRBV5-4 to TRBJ2-2, with D possibly TRBD1 on 6 matching bases. The CDR3 sequence is 12 residues long. Germline CDR1 SGHNT, CDR2 YYREEE (reference sequence). The CDR3 DNA reads as TGTGCCAGCAGTGGGGACACCGAGGAGCTGTTTTTC. Translating gives CASSGDTEELFF.

On this clonotype: Sequence at one end of the junction differs from germline and may be a read error. The chain combines TRBV5-4 with TRBJ2-7; 9 bases agree with TRBD2. CDR1 SGHNT and CDR2 YYREEE come from the germline V gene (reference sequence). The CDR3 is 15 residues long. CDR3 in DNA: TGTGCCAGCAGCTCTACTAGCGGGTTTACCTACGAGCAGTATTTC. Its protein product is CASSSTSGFTYEQYF.

This clonotype was observed once. Sequence at one end of the junction differs from germline and may be a read error. V gene TRBV5-5 combines with J gene TRBJ2-3; no clear D gene. Looked up from germline, CDR1 is SGHKS and CDR2 is YYEKEE (reference sequence). The length of the CDR3 is 14 residues. The CDR3: CASSWGMVAYTLYF. The CDR3 coding sequence is TGTGCCAGCAGTTGGGGAATGGTGGCATATACGCTGTATTTT. The whole variable domain, filled in from reference TRBV5-5 and TRBJ2-3, reads DAGVTQSPTHLIKTRGQQVTLRCSPISGHKSVSWYQQVLGQGPQFIFQYYEKEERGRGNFPDRFSARQFPNYSSELNVNALLLGDSALYLCASSWGMVAYTLYFGPGTRLTVL.